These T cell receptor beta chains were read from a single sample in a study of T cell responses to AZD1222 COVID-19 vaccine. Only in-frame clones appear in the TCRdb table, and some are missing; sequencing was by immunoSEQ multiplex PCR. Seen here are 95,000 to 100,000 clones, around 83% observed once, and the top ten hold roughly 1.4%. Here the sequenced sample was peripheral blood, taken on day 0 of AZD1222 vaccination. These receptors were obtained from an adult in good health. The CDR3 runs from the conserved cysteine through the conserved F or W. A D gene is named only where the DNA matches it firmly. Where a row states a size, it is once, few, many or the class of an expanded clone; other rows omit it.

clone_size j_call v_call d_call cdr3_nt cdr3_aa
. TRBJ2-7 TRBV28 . TGTGCCAGCAGTTTTAGTTTGGTGGGATTAACCTACGAGCAGTACTTC CASSFSLVGLTYEQYF
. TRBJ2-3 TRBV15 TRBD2 TGTGCCACCAGCAGAGATAGGCTAGCGGGGACAGATACGCAGTATTTT CATSRDRLAGTDTQYF
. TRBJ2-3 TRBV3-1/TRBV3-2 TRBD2 TGTGCCAGCAGCCAAGTGGGGACTAGCGGAGGGGGGTCGCAGTATTTT CASSQVGTSGGGSQYF
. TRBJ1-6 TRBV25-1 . TGTGCCAGCAGTGCTATTCGGGAGGTGGGTTCACCCCTCCACTTT CASSAIREVGSPLHF
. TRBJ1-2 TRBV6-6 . TGTGCCAGCAGTGAGTCGGGACAAATTTATGGCTACACCTTC CASSESGQIYGYTF
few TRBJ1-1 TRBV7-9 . TGTGCCAGCAGCTTAGACTACGGGTCAGGGGCCGAAGCTTTCTTT CASSLDYGSGAEAFF
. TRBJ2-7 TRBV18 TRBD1 TGTGCCAGCTCACGAGGACAGGGGAGCGAGCAGTACTTC CASSRGQGSEQYF
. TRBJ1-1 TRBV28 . TGTGCCAGCAGTTCCTCACAGGGAACTGAAGCTTTCTTT CASSSSQGTEAFF
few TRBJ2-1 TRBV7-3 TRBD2 TGTGCCAGCAGCAAACTAGCGGGAGGTCATCAGTTCTTC CASSKLAGGHQFF
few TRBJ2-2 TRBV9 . TGTGCCAGCAGCGTAACGGGGGCTGTCAGGGACACCGGGGAGCTGTTTTTT CASSVTGAVRDTGELFF
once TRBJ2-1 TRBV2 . TGTGCCAGCAGTGGGCAGTTTAGCTCCTACAATGAGCAGTTCTTC CASSGQFSSYNEQFF
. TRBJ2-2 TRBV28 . TGTGCCAGCACTGGGGGAACTAATACGAACACCGGGGAGCTGTTTTTT CASTGGTNTNTGELFF
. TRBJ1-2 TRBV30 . TGTGCCTGGAACGCACCGTTCCGACTCGAAGCTAACTATGGCTACACCTTC CAWNAPFRLEANYGYTF
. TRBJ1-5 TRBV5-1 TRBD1 TGCGCCAGCAGCTTGGAGGGGGCGGCCTATCAGCCCCAGCATTTT CASSLEGAAYQPQHF
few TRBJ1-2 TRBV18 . TGTGCCAGCTCACCGACAGCCGGACGGGGCTACACCTTC CASSPTAGRGYTF
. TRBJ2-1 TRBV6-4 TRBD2 TGTGCCAGCAGTGACTCGAACGGAGCGGGAGGGCCGGTACGTCCGTTCTTC CASSDSNGAGGPVRPFF
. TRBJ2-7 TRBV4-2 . TGTGCCAGCAGCCAAGACATCGACCCCTACGAGCAGTACTTC CASSQDIDPYEQYF
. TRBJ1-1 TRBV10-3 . TGTGCCATCAGTCCGTGGGGGAACACTGAAGCTTTCTTT CAISPWGNTEAFF
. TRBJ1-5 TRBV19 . TGTGCCAGTAGTACAGGGCGCCATGATCAGCCCCAGCATTTT CASSTGRHDQPQHF
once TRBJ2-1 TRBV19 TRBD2 TGTGCCAGTAATATGATGGCTAGCGGTAGAAATGAGCAGTTCTTC CASNMMASGRNEQFF
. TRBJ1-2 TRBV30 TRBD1 TGTGCCTGGGTCCCCGAGGACAGGGTTAACTATGGCTACACCTTC CAWVPEDRVNYGYTF
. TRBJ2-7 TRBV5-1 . TGCGCCAGCAGCTTGGATCCGGGACGGATATACGAGCAGTACTTC CASSLDPGRIYEQYF
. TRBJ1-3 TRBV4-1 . TGCGCCAGCAGCCGCTTAATGGGGTCTGGAAACACCATATATTTT CASSRLMGSGNTIYF
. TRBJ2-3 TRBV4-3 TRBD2 TGCGCCAGCAGCCAAGATTGGGGAGCGGGGACTACCGGACTCACAGATACGCAGTATTTT CASSQDWGAGTTGLTDTQYF
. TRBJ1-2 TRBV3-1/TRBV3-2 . TGTGCCAGCAGCCAAGTGAAAAGTATGGGCTACACCTTC CASSQVKSMGYTF
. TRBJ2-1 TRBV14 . TGTGCCAGCAGCCAAGATGTCGGGACCGCAACCTACAATGAGCAGTTCTTC CASSQDVGTATYNEQFF
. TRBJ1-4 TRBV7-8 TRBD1 TGTGCCAGCAGCCCCCCCCTCCGACAGGGGGGTAATGAAAAACTGTTTTTT CASSPPLRQGGNEKLFF
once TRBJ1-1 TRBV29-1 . TGCAGCGCCACGGAGGGTAACACTGAAGCTTTCTTT CSATEGNTEAFF
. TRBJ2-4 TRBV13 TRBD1 TGTGCCAGCAGTGAGATCGGGACAGCCCTAGCCAAAAACATTCAGTACTTC CASSEIGTALAKNIQYF
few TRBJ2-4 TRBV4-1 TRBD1 TGCGCCAGCAGCCAAGATTTGAACCAGGGGGCGGGGGCCAAAAACATTCAGTACTTC CASSQDLNQGAGAKNIQYF
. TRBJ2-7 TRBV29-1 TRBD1 TGCAGCGTCCTGACAGGGCTAGAGATCCACGAGCAGTACTTC CSVLTGLEIHEQYF
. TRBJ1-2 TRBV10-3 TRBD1 TGTGCCATCAGGGGTACAGGGGGCGCCTCGGATGGCTACACCTTC CAIRGTGGASDGYTF
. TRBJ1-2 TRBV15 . TGTGCCACCAGCTCCCATTTGTTCTATGGCTACACCTTC CATSSHLFYGYTF
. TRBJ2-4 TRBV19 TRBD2 TGTGCCAGTAGTAGGGGGGGACTAGCGGAGGACATTCAGTACTTC CASSRGGLAEDIQYF
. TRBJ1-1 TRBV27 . TGTGCCAGCAGTCCCTTGGACAGACTTGAAGCTTTCTTT CASSPLDRLEAFF
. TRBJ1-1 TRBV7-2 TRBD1 TGTGCCAGCAGCTTTCTCAGGGGGCACACTGAAGCTTTCTTT CASSFLRGHTEAFF
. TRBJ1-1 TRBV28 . TGTGCCAGCAGTTTCCCCCACGTGGGGGCTGAAGCTTTCTTT CASSFPHVGAEAFF
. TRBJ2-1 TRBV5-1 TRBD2 TGCGCCAGCAGCTTCGGGCGGGAGGCCTATGAGCAGTTCTTC CASSFGREAYEQFF
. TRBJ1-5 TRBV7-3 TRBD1 TGTGCCTGCGGACAGGGGCCGAATCAGCCCCAGCATTTT CACGQGPNQPQHF
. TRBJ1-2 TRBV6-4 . TGTGCCAGCAGTGACGGGTTTGGCTACACCTTC CASSDGFGYTF
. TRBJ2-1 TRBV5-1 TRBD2 TGCGCCAGCAGCCCTGGGACTAGCGGAGCGTACAATGAGCAGTTCTTC CASSPGTSGAYNEQFF
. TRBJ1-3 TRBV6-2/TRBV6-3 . TGTGCCAGCAGTCGTGCGACTGGAAACACCATATATTTT CASSRATGNTIYF
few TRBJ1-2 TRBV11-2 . TGTGCCAGCAGCTCACTAAGAGGGGGGAGAGGCTACACCTTC CASSSLRGGRGYTF
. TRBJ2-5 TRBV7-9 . TGTGCCAGCAGCCCCGACACCAGGGAAGAGACCCAGTACTTC CASSPDTREETQYF
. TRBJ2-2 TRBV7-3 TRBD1 TGTGCCAGCAGCTTAATACAGGGGGTGGGCACCGGGGAGCTGTTTTTT CASSLIQGVGTGELFF
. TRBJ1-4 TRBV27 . TGTGCCAGCAGTTTATCGAGGGGGGCAGGGGTAGGGGAAAAACTGTTTTTT CASSLSRGAGVGEKLFF
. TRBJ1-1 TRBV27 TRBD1 TGTGCCAGCAGCGGACAGGTAGCGGGGACTGAAGCTTTCTTT CASSGQVAGTEAFF
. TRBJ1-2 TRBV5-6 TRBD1 TGTGCCAGCAGCTTGGCGGGACAGGGTGACTATGGCTACACCTTC CASSLAGQGDYGYTF
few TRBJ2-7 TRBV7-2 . TGTGCCAGCACCCGATCTTCGGGGGTCTACGAGCAGTACTTC CASTRSSGVYEQYF
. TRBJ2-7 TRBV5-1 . TGCGCCAGCAGCCCAATAACCCTAGCAATAAGCTCCTACGAGCAGTACTTC CASSPITLAISSYEQYF
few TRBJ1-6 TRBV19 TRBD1 TGTGCCAGTACCCCGACAGGGGAGAATTCACCCCTCCACTTT CASTPTGENSPLHF
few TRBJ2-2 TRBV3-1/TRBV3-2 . TGTGCCAGCAGCCACGGGAGCTTACCCGGGGAGCTGTTTTTT CASSHGSLPGELFF
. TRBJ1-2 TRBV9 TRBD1 TGTGCCAGCAGCGACCAGGGGGGACCTAACTATGGCTACACCTTC CASSDQGGPNYGYTF
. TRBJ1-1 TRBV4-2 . TGTGCCAGCAGCGCGGGGGGGCAAGCTTTCTTT CASSAGGQAFF
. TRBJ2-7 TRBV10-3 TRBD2 TGTGCCATCAGTGGCCAGCGGGAGGGCTTACGGGTAGACGAGCAGTACTTC CAISGQREGLRVDEQYF
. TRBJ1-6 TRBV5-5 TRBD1 TGTGCCAGCAGAGATAGACAGGGCTCCAATTCACCCCTCCACTTT CASRDRQGSNSPLHF
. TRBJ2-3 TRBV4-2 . TGTGCCAGCAGCACCGGCGGCAGAGGGGGTGGCACAGATACGCAGTATTTT CASSTGGRGGGTDTQYF